The 29 T cell receptor beta chains given below trace back to one sample, sequenced in a study of control samples from healthy donors and cancer patients. Profiled with immunoSEQ multiplex PCR; TCRdb holds only in-frame clones, not every one. The sample carries approximately 100,000 clones, over 85% recorded once. Sequencing was done on a sample of blood. These receptors all stem from a human donor in good health. The donor label of this sample is uncertain.

The chain combines TRBV5-4 with TRBJ1-3; D is undetermined. CDR1 SGHNT and CDR2 YYREEE come from the germline V gene (reference sequence). V was pared by 0 bases and J by 0 bases, with 10 bases between. The CDR3 spans 16 residues. Here the CDR3 reads CASSLDGTNSGNTIYF. Here the CDR3 DNA reads TGTGCCAGCAGCTTGGACGGAACTAACTCTGGAAACACCATATATTTT.

In its sample, this clone was seen a few times. The genes are TRBV6-6 and TRBJ1-5; D is perhaps TRBD1 (5 bases). The CDR3 extends over 15 amino acids. Germline-derived CDR1 and CDR2 are MNHNY and SVGAGI (reference sequence). Trimming left V 2 bases short and J 6 bases short, with 14 bases between. For the CDR3, the DNA is TGTGCCAGCAGTTACGGGGGGACTTCGCGTCAGCCCCAGCATTTT. This gives the protein CASSYGGTSRQPQHF.

This clone is a singleton in its sample. This rearrangement joins TRBV28 to TRBJ2-1, with 8 bases lining up with TRBD2. This CDR3 spans 14 amino acids. Germline V gene lookup returns CDR1 MDHEN and CDR2 SYDVKM. Trimming took 5 bases from V and 14 from J; bases not matched to a gene: 14. The CDR3 DNA reads as TGTGCCAGCAGTCCCCAAGTTGGTAGGCGGGAGGAGTTCTTC. Amino acid sequence: CASSPQVGRREEFF.

This rearrangement joins TRBV27 to TRBJ1-5; 7 nucleotides line up with TRBD1. V was clipped by 6 bases and J by 4 bases; unmatched bases: 12. This CDR3 contains 16 residues. Germline assignment: CDR1 MNHEY and CDR2 SMNVEV (reference sequence). CDR3 in amino acids: CASRGGGRAANQPQHF. Here the CDR3 DNA reads TGTGCCAGCAGGGGAGGGGGCCGGGCCGCAAATCAGCCCCAGCATTTT.

The chain couples TRBV2 to TRBJ2-7; D is undetermined. CDR3 length: 13 amino acids. V was clipped by 8 bases and J by 3 bases, with 14 bases between them. Germline lookup yields CDR1 SNHLY and CDR2 FYNNEI. The CDR3 coding sequence is TGTGCCAGCGCAGGCAGCTTAGGCTACGAGCAGTACTTC. Protein product: CASAGSLGYEQYF.

The chain combines TRBV6-5 with TRBJ2-1; D ambiguous. Looked up from germline, CDR1 is MNHEY and CDR2 is SVGAGI. The CDR3 covers 14 residues. Trimming pared 7 bases from V and 4 bases from J, leaving 14 bases between. The CDR3 sequence is CASISWLTYNEQFF. The CDR3 coding sequence is TGTGCCAGCATTTCGTGGCTCACTTACAATGAGCAGTTCTTC.

V usage is TRBV18 and J usage is TRBJ2-7; possible D gene TRBD2, 7 bases. This CDR3 contains 15 residues. Germline CDR1 reads KGHSH; CDR2 reads LQKENI. The ends were cut back, 2 bases at V and 2 bases at J, with 13 bases in the middle. CDR3 sequence (DNA): TGTGCCAGCTCACCAACGGGGGGCACGGCCTACGAGCAGTACGTC. Its protein product is CASSPTGGTAYEQYV.

The chain uses TRBV6-5 and TRBJ2-3; D could derive from TRBD1 or TRBD2 (6 bases each). Germline loops: CDR1 MNHEY, CDR2 SVGAGI. This CDR3 comprises 14 residues. The ends were cut back, 0 bases at V and 5 bases at J, with 9 bases in the middle. The CDR3 is CASSYSRGRDTQYF. The CDR3, as DNA: TGTGCCAGCAGTTACTCCCGGGGGCGAGATACGCAGTATTTT.

This clone was counted between two and nine times. The identical CDR3 is also encoded by other nucleotide sequences in the sample. The chain links TRBV7-2 to TRBJ2-1; 7 bases match TRBD1. The V gene's germline CDR1 is SGHTA and CDR2 FQGNSA. J gave up 3 bases and V 6 bases, and 2 bases lay outside the gene matches. The CDR3 contains 13 residues. CDR3 residues: CASSRQGYNEQFF. DNA of the CDR3: TGTGCCAGCAGTCGACAGGGCTACAATGAGCAGTTCTTC.

The V gene is TRBV6-5, the J gene TRBJ2-3, with TRBD2 matching over 10 bases. V shed 8 bases, J shed 4 bases, and the junction held 6 bases outside the gene matches. Germline CDR1 is MNHEY and CDR2 is SVGAGI. This CDR3 has 14 residues. The CDR3 loop reads CASGASGGSDTQYF. For the CDR3, the DNA is TGTGCCAGCGGGGCTAGCGGGGGTTCAGATACGCAGTATTTT.

This sequence joins TRBV20-1 and TRBJ1-4; D is unresolved. V was shortened by 7 bases and J by 0 bases, with 12 bases between the two germline ends. The CDR3 is 14 amino acids. In germline, CDR1 is DFQATT, CDR2 SNEGSKA (reference sequence). CDR3 sequence: CSGTDWATNEKLFF. The CDR3 DNA reads TGCAGTGGTACTGACTGGGCAACTAATGAAAAACTGTTTTTT.

The chain links TRBV7-2 to TRBJ1-1; 8 positions match TRBD1. Trimming took 4 bases from V and 7 from J; bases not matched to a gene: 8. The CDR3 covers 14 residues. The germline V gene has CDR1 SGHTA and CDR2 FQGNSA. The DNA for the CDR3 is TGTGCCAGCAGCTGGGACAGGCGATCCTTTGAAGCTTTCTTT. Protein sequence: CASSWDRRSFEAFF.

The chain's CDR3 is CASSPGQGPETQYF. CDR3 in DNA: TGTGCCAGCAGCCCCGGACAGGGCCCCGAGACCCAGTACTTC. V usage is TRBV6-5 and J usage is TRBJ2-5, with 8 bases aligning to TRBD1. V dropped 6 bases and J dropped 5; count of bases not matched to a gene: 8. The CDR3 contains 14 residues. The V gene's germline CDR1 is MNHEY and CDR2 SVGAGI.

This clone was seen a single time. The chain has TRBV7-2 and TRBJ2-1, with D tentatively TRBD2 (5 bases). V was clipped by 1 base and J by 5 bases, with 9 bases between them. The V gene's germline CDR1 is SGHTA and CDR2 FQGNSA. The length of the CDR3 is 14 residues. The CDR3 bases are TGTGCCAGCAGCTTAGGGCTAGCCCACAATGAGCAGTTCTTC. Amino acid sequence: CASSLGLAHNEQFF.

This chain connects TRBV5-1 to TRBJ1-4; D is unresolved. This CDR3 is built from 14 residues. Germline V CDR1 and CDR2: SGHRS, YFSETQ. Trimming took 0 bases from V and 5 from J, leaving 8 bases between them. CDR3 region: CASSLGESNEKLFF. CDR3 DNA sequence: TGCGCCAGCAGCTTGGGGGAATCGAATGAAAAACTGTTTTTT.

This chain connects TRBV3-1 (or the pseudogene TRBV3-2) to TRBJ2-2; no clear D gene. Trimming took off 0 bases at V and 5 bases at J, with 7 bases between the two ends. CDR1 is LGHDT, CDR2 YNNKEL, per germline (reference sequence). This CDR3 has 14 residues. The CDR3 reads CASSQDMWTGELFF. In DNA, the CDR3 is TGTGCCAGCAGCCAAGATATGTGGACCGGGGAGCTGTTTTTT.

This chain connects TRBV11-2 to TRBJ1-1; D is unresolved. Germline CDR1 SGHAT, CDR2 FQNNGV. This CDR3 is built from 13 residues. The ends were cut back, 8 bases at V and 1 base at J, with 11 bases in the middle. The CDR3 is CASGLVGNTEAFF. The CDR3 DNA is TGTGCCAGCGGGCTAGTCGGGAACACTGAAGCTTTCTTT.

The chain joins TRBV24-1 to TRBJ1-1; D may be TRBD1 (5 bases). Germline-derived CDR1 and CDR2 are KGHDR and SFDVKD. V shed 3 bases and J shed 8 bases, with 15 bases lying between them. The CDR3 spans 14 residues. The CDR3 nucleotides are TGTGCCACCAGTGATCCCAATTCGGCAGGGGAAGCTTTCTTT. Translated: CATSDPNSAGEAFF.

V and J are TRBV4-2 and TRBJ1-3, with D possibly being TRBD1 (5 bases). Trimming removed 1 base at V and 3 bases at J, with 13 bases between. The length of the CDR3 is 16 residues. Germline assignment: CDR1 LGHNA and CDR2 YNFKEQ. Here the CDR3 reads CASSQGGGISGNTIYF. CDR3 in DNA: TGTGCCAGCAGCCAAGGTGGGGGGATCAGTGGAAACACCATATATTTT.

This clone was counted only a few times. The chain joins TRBV12-3 or TRBV12-4 to TRBJ2-2, with 7 nucleotides matching TRBD1. The CDR3 has 13 amino acids. V shed 6 bases, J shed 9 bases, and the junction held 7 bases outside the gene matches. CDR3: CASSRQGVRELFF. CDR3 nucleotide sequence: TGTGCCAGCAGCCGACAGGGTGTAAGGGAGCTGTTTTTT.

In this sample, this clone turned up once. The chain employs TRBV7-9 and TRBJ2-7; TRBD2 matches 11 bases. The germline V gene encodes CDR1 SEHNR and CDR2 FQNEAQ (reference sequence). The CDR3 is 16 residues long. J lost 5 bases, V lost 2 bases, and 8 bases had no gene match. The CDR3, as DNA: TGTGCCAGCAGCTTACCACCAGGGACTAGCGGCCACGAGCAGTACTTC. This codes for CASSLPPGTSGHEQYF.

The rearrangement joins TRBV5-6 to TRBJ1-2, with unresolved D. This CDR3 spans 14 amino acids. Trimming removed 1 base at V and 7 bases at J, with 14 bases between. From germline, CDR1 is SGHDT and CDR2 YYEEEE. The CDR3 spells CASSLSERVRGYTF. CDR3 nucleotides: TGTGCCAGCAGCTTGTCTGAGAGGGTCCGTGGCTACACCTTC. The entire variable domain, with the rest obtained from reference TRBV5-6 and TRBJ1-2, is as follows: DAGVTQSPTHLIKTRGQQVTLRCSPKSGHDTVSWYQQALGQGPQFIFQYYEEEERQRGNFPDRFSGHQFPNYSSELNVNALLLGDSALYLCASSLSERVRGYTFGSGTRLTVV.

V is TRBV3-1 (or the pseudogene TRBV3-2) and J is TRBJ1-2; possible D gene TRBD1, 5 bases. V was trimmed by 3 bases and J by 8 bases, leaving 13 bases between them. Germline V lookup: CDR1 LGHDT, CDR2 YNNKEL (reference sequence). The CDR3 is made up of 13 amino acids. The CDR3 sequence is CASSHSRALGYTF. CDR3 bases: TGTGCCAGCAGCCATTCCAGGGCCCTAGGCTACACCTTC.

This rearrangement joins TRBV6-1 to TRBJ1-4, with a tentative D call TRBD1 (5 bases). With 2 bases removed from V and 4 bases from J, the gap between germline ends came to 17 bases. This CDR3 is built from 17 residues. Germline V gives CDR1 MNHNS, CDR2 SASEGT. In nucleotides, the CDR3 is TGTGCCAGCAGTGAACCCATTGCAGGGAAAATTAATGAAAAACTGTTTTTT. Translated: CASSEPIAGKINEKLFF.

This clone has more than one count but fewer than ten. The rearrangement uses TRBV6-5 and TRBJ2-3; D ambiguous. V was trimmed by 6 bases and J by 1 base, leaving 8 bases between them. Germline V lookup: CDR1 MNHEY, CDR2 SVGAGI. CDR3 length: 13 amino acids. CDR3 in DNA: TGTGCCAGCAGCTTAGATCGCACAGATACGCAGTATTTT. Translating it yields CASSLDRTDTQYF.

The sample holds a few counts of this clone. This sequence joins TRBV5-5 and TRBJ1-6, with TRBD1 as a possible D gene (5 bases). The germline V and J ends were trimmed by 1 base and 7 bases, with 12 bases remaining between them. The CDR3 runs to 15 residues. The germline V gene encodes CDR1 SGHKS and CDR2 YYEKEE (reference sequence). The CDR3 DNA reads as TGTGCCAGCAGCTTGTTGGGGGACTTAAATTCACCCCTCCACTTT. Protein sequence: CASSLLGDLNSPLHF.

This rearrangement joins TRBV7-2 to TRBJ1-5; no firm D call. The CDR3 sequence is 14 residues long. V gave up 6 bases and J gave up 7 bases, with 16 bases separating them. Germline V gene lookup returns CDR1 SGHTA and CDR2 FQGNSA. CDR3 in DNA: TGTGCCAGCAGTCGCGACGGCCCCCCACAGCCCCAGCATTTT. Residues: CASSRDGPPQPQHF. The entire variable domain, with the rest obtained from reference TRBV7-2 and TRBJ1-5, is as follows: GAGVSQSPSNKVTEKGKDVELRCDPISGHTALYWYRQSLGQGLEFLIYFQGNSAPDKSGLPSDRFSAERTGGSVSTLTIQRTQQEDSAVYLCASSRDGPPQPQHFGDGTRLSIL.

The chain is built from TRBV15 and TRBJ2-3; 11 bases map to TRBD2. Per the germline V gene, CDR1 is LNHNV and CDR2 is YYDKDF (reference sequence). The V gene end was trimmed by 3 bases and the J gene end by 10 bases; junction bases not matched to a gene: 9. The CDR3 runs 15 residues. Written as DNA, the CDR3 is TGTGCCACCAGCAGGGACCTAGCGGGGGGCCGCGCGCAGTATTTT. This codes for CATSRDLAGGRAQYF.

This rearrangement joins TRBV5-4 to TRBJ2-3, with TRBD2 matching 8 bases. CDR1 and CDR2 from the germline V gene are SGHNT and YYREEE (reference sequence). This CDR3 region has 15 residues. The ends lost 2 bases at V and 3 bases at J; junction bases unmatched: 5. CDR3 nucleotide sequence: TGTGCCAGCAGCTTCGGGGGGGCCATTACAGATACGCAGTATTTT. The encoded protein is CASSFGGAITDTQYF.